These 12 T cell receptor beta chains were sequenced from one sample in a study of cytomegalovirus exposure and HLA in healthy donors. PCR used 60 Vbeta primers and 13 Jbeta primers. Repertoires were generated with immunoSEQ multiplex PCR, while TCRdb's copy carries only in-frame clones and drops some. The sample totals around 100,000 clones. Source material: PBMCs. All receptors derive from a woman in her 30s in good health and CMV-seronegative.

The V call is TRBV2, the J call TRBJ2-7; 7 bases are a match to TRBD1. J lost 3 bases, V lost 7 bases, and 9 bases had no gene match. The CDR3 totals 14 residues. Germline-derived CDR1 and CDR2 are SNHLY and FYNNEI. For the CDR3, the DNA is TGTGCCAGCAAAGGACAGGAGGTCCTCTACGAGCAGTACTTC. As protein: CASKGQEVLYEQYF.

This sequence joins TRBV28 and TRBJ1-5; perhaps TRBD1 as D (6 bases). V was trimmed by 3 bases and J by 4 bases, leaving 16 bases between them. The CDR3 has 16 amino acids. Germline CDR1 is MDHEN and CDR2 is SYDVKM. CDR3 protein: CASSFRGAVRNQPQHF. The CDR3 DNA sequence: TGTGCCAGCAGTTTCCGGGGGGCGGTGAGGAATCAGCCCCAGCATTTT.

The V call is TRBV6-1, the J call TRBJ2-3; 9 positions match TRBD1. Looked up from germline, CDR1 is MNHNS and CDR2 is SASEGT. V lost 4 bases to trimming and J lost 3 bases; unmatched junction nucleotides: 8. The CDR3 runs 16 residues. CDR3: CASSVRTGEATDTQYF. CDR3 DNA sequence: TGTGCCAGCAGTGTACGGACAGGGGAAGCGACAGATACGCAGTATTTT.

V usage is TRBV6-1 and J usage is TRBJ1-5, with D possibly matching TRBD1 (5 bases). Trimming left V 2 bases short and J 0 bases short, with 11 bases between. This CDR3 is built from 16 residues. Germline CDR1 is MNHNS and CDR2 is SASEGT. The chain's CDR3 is CASSEWGEFSNQPQHF. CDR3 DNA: TGTGCCAGCAGTGAATGGGGGGAATTTAGCAATCAGCCCCAGCATTTT.

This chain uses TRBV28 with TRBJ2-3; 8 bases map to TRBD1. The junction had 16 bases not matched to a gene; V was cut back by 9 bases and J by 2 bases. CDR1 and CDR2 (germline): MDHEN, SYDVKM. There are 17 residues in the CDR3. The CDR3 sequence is CASSYPNTGGPTDTQYF. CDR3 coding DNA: TGTGCCAGTTCCTACCCCAATACAGGGGGGCCCACAGATACGCAGTATTTT.

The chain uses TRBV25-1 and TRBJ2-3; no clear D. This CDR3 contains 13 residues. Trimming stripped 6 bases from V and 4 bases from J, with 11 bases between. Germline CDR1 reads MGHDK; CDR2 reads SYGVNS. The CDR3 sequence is CASRPARADTQYF. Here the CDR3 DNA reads TGTGCCAGCAGACCCGCAAGAGCAGATACGCAGTATTTT.

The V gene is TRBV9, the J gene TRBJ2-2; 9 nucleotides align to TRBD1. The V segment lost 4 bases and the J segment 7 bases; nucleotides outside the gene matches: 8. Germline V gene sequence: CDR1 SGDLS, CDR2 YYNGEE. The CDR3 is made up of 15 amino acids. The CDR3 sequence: CASSPRTGESGELFF. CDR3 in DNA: TGTGCCAGCAGCCCCCGGACAGGGGAGAGCGGGGAGCTGTTTTTT.

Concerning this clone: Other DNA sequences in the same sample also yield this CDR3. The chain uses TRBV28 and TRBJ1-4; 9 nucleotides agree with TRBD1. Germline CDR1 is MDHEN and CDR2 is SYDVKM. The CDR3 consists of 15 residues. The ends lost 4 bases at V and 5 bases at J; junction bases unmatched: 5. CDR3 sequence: CASSSHGTGNEKLFF. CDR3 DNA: TGTGCCAGCAGTTCCCACGGGACAGGGAATGAAAAACTGTTTTTT.

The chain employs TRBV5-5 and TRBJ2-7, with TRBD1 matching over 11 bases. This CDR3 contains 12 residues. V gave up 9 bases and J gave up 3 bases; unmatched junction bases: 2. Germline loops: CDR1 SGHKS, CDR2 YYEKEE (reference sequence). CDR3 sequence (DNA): TGTGCCACGGGGACAGGGGGCTACGAGCAGTACTTC. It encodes CATGTGGYEQYF.

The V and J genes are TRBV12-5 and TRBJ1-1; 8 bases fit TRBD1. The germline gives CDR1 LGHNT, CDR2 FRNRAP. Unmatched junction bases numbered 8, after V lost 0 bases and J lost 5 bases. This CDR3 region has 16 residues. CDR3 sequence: CASGLVLSGQGTEAFF. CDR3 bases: TGTGCTAGTGGTTTGGTACTCTCCGGACAGGGAACTGAAGCTTTCTTT.

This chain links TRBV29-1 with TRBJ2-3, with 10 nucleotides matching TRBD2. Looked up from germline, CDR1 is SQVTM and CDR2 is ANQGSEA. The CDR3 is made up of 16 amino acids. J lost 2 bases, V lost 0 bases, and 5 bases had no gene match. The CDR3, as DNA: TGCAGCGTTGAAGATATTACTAGCGGGGCCACAGATACGCAGTATTTT. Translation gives CSVEDITSGATDTQYF.

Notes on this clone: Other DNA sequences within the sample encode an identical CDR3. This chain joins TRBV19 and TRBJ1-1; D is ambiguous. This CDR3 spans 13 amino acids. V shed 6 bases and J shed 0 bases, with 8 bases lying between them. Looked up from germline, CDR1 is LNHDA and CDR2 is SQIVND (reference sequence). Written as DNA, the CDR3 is TGTGCCAGTAGCCGGGGTATGAACACTGAAGCTTTCTTT. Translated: CASSRGMNTEAFF. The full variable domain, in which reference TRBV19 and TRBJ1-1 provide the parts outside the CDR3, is DGGITQSPKYLFRKEGQNVTLSCEQNLNHDAMYWYRQDPGQGLRLIYYSQIVNDFQKGDIAEGYSVSREKKESFPLTVTSAQKNPTAFYLCASSRGMNTEAFFGQGTRLTVV.